This T cell receptor (beta chain) came from a study of shared clonotypes between healthy human individuals. Study-level background: Participating donors consisted of two women and a few men aged 18 to 49.

Healthy and HIV-negative, the adult donors had no recent acute infections or vaccinations. V shed 5 bases and J shed 7 bases, with 2 bases lying between them. Germline assignment: CDR1 LNHDA and CDR2 SQIVND (reference sequence). The CDR3 is 10 residues long. As for this clone: Its matching antigen is unknown.

Study-level findings and limits: Clonotypes that were shared across a handful of donors made up roughly 5% of naive CD4 clonotypes.

TCRdb's table, derived via immunoSEQ multiplex PCR, lists solely in-frame clones and lacks some. The sample includes millions of clones, around nine tenths seen only once; the top ten take more than 0.12%. The TCR originated in a man between 18 and 35 years old in good health. J is TRBJ1-4 and V is TRBV19; D is uncertain. Sequenced: naive CD4+ T cells sorted from blood. Specified subset: CD45RA+ positively selected. CDR3 nucleotides: TGTGCCAGTAGTGGTGAAAAACTGTTTTTT. This translates into CASSGEKLFF.